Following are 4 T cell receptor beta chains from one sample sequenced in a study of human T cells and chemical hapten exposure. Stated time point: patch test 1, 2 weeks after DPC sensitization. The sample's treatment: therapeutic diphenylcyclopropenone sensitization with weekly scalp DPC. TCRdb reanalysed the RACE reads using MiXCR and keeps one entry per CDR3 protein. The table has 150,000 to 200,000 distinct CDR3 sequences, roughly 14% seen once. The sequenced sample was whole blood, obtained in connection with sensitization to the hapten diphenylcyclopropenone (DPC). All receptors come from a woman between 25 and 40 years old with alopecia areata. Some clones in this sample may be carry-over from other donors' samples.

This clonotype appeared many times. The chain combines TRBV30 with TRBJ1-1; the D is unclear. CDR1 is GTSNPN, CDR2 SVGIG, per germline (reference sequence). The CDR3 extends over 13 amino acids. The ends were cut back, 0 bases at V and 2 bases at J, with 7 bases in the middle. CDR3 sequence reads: CAWSVTSNTEAFF. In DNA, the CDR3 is TGTGCCTGGAGTGTAACCAGCAACACTGAAGCTTTCTTT.

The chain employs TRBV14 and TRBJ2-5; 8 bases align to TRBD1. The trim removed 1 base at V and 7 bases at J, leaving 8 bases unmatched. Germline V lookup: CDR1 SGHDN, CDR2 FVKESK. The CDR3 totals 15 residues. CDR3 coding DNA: TGTGCCAGCAGCCAAGTGACAGGGGAAGGATGGACCCAGTACTTC. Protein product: CASSQVTGEGWTQYF. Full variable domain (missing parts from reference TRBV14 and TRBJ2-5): EAGVTQFPSHSVIEKGQTVTLRCDPISGHDNLYWYRRVMGKEIKFLLHFVKESKQDESGMPNNRFLAERTGGTYSTLKVQPAELEDSGVYFCASSQVTGEGWTQYFGPGTRLLVL.

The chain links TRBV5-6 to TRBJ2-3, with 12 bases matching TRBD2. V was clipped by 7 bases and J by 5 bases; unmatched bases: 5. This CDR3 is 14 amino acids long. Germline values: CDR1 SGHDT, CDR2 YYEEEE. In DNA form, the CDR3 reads TGTGCCAGCTCCCCGGGACTAGCGGGAGATACGCAGTATTTT. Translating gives CASSPGLAGDTQYF.

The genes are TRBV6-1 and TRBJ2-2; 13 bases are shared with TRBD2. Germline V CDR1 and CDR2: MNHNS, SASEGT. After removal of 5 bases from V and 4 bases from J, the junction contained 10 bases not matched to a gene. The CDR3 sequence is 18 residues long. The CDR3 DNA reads TGTGCCAGCAGTCGTGCACTAGCGGGAGGGCTGGTCACCGGGGAGCTGTTTTTT. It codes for CASSRALAGGLVTGELFF.